The subject of this entry is one T cell receptor beta chain. The antigen remains unidentified. This sample was taken from a study of post-analysis software for immune sequencing data. Whole-study results and caveats: TRBV5-6, TRBV5-1 and TRBV20-1 belonged to a set of about five TRBV segments that were more frequent in patients than controls.

Every TCR beta cDNA library bore unique molecular identifiers. MiXCR was run by TCRdb on the PCR reads, yielding one entry per CDR3 protein. The data show a few hundred thousand distinct CDR3 sequences, around 31% seen once. This CDR3 has 15 residues. V dropped 9 bases and J dropped 4 bases, with 22 bases sitting between them. Germline V gene data show CDR1 as MNHEY and CDR2 as SMNVEV (reference sequence). The clonotype was recovered from a girl under 18 with multiple sclerosis. The genes are TRBV27 and TRBJ2-7, with D tentatively TRBD2 (6 bases). The sample consisted of blood. The DNA for the CDR3 is TGTGCCAGGGTACAGACAGTACGGGGGTGTTACGAGCAGTACTTC. Amino acids: CARVQTVRGCYEQYF.